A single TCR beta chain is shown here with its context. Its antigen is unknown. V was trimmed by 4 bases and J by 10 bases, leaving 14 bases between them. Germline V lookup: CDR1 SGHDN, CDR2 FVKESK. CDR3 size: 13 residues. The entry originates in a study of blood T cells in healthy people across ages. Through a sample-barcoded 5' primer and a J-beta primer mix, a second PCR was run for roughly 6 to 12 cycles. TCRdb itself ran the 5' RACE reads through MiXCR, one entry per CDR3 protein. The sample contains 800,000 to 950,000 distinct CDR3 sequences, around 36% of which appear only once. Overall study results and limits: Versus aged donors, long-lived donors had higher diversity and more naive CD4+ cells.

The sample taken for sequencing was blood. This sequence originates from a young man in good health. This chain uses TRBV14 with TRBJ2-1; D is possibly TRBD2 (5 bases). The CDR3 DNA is TGTGCCAGCAGCCCCTGGACTTCTCCCGAGCAGTTCTTC. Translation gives CASSPWTSPEQFF.